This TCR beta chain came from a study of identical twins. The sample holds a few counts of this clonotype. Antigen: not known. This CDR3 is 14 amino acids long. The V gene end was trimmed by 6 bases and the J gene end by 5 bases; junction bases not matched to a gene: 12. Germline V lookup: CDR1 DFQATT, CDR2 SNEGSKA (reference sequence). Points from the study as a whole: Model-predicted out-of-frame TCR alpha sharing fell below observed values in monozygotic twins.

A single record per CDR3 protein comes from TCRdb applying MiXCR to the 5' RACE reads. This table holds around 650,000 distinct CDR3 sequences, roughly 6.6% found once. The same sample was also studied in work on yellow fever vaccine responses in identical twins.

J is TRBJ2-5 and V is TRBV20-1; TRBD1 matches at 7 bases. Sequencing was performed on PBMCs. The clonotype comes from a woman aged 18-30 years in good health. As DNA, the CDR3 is TGCAGTGCCCGATCGACAGGGTTCGTGGAGACCCAGTACTTC. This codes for CSARSTGFVETQYF.